What follows is one TCR beta chain and its context. The V gene's germline CDR1 is SQVTM and CDR2 ANQGSEA. The CDR3 totals 15 residues. V lost 3 bases to trimming and J lost 4 bases; unmatched junction nucleotides: 5. As to time point: after dendritic cell vaccination, including at tumor progression/relapse. The sample belongs to a study of glioma-infiltrating T cells after dendritic cell vaccination. Produced via immunoSEQ multiplex PCR; TCRdb's table is partial and in-frame only. Here the sample spans 100,000 or so clones, around 90% being singletons. The material sequenced was blood, taken after dendritic cell vaccination. This receptor was obtained from a human donor with glioblastoma. V gene TRBV29-1 combines with J gene TRBJ2-1, with 11 bases lining up with TRBD2. For the CDR3, the DNA is TGCAGCGTTGACCCTAGCGGGAGGACATACAATGAGCAGTTCTTC. Residues: CSVDPSGRTYNEQFF.